This is a list of T cell receptor beta chains from one sample in a study of shared clonotypes between healthy human individuals. Here immunoSEQ multiplex PCR was the method, and the copy in TCRdb shows in-frame clones only, minus some. The sample lists some 2 million clones, approximately 94% occurring once. The specimen was naive CD8+ T cells sorted from blood. The source is a man aged 18 to 30 in good health. CDR3s include the opening cysteine and the closing phenylalanine or tryptophan. Fields, in order: J gene, V gene, D gene, CDR3 DNA, CDR3 protein. D genes are given only for firm matches.

>TRBJ2-1|TRBV30|NA
TGTGCCTGGAGTCTACAGGCGGATGAGCAGTTCTTC
CAWSLQADEQFF
>TRBJ1-2|TRBV9|NA
TGTGCCAGCGAGGGCAGGGCTTATGGCTACACCTTC
CASEGRAYGYTF
>TRBJ1-3|TRBV4-1|NA
TGCGCCAGCAGCCAAGAAGGGGTCGGAAACACCATATATTTT
CASSQEGVGNTIYF
>TRBJ1-2|TRBV12-5|NA
TGTGCTAGTGGTTTGGAAAGGCAGTACTATGGCTACACCTTC
CASGLERQYYGYTF
>TRBJ2-1|TRBV7-9|NA
TGTGCCAGCAGCAATGCTTGGGAGCAGTTCTTC
CASSNAWEQFF
>TRBJ2-7|TRBV13|NA
TGTGCCAGCAGCTTAGGGGATGGGACCTCTCGCGAGCAGTACTTC
CASSLGDGTSREQYF
>TRBJ2-1|TRBV4-1|NA
TGCGCCAGCAGCCAAGAAGGACCAGGGGTTAATGAGCAGTTCTTC
CASSQEGPGVNEQFF
>TRBJ1-5|TRBV4-1|NA
TGCGCCAGCAGCCAAGAACTGGTCCAGCCCCAGCATTTT
CASSQELVQPQHF
>TRBJ2-1|TRBV7-6|TRBD2
TGTGCCAGCAGCCCGGGACTAGCGGCATACAATGAGCAGTTCTTC
CASSPGLAAYNEQFF
>TRBJ2-7|TRBV27|TRBD2
TGTGCCAGCAGTTCGACACTTATACCGGGACTAGGCCCTTACGAGCAGTACTTC
CASSSTLIPGLGPYEQYF
>TRBJ2-3|TRBV7-9|NA
TGTGCCAGCAGCTCAACAGGGTCCAGCACAGATACGCAGTATTTT
CASSSTGSSTDTQYF
>TRBJ2-2|TRBV6-5|NA
TGTGCCAGCAAGGGGTACACCGGGGAGCTGTTTTTT
CASKGYTGELFF
>TRBJ2-7|TRBV30|NA
TGTGCCTGGAGCCCCACAGGGCTCGAGCAGTACTTC
CAWSPTGLEQYF
>TRBJ2-7|TRBV4-3|TRBD1
TGCGCCAGCAGCCCCTCTGCGGAGACAGGGATAGGGGAGCAGTACTTC
CASSPSAETGIGEQYF
>TRBJ2-7|TRBV7-2|TRBD2
TGTGCCAGCAGCTCAGGCCCGGGACTAGCGGGAGTGAGTCACGAGCAGTACTTC
CASSSGPGLAGVSHEQYF
>TRBJ1-1|TRBV4-1|NA
TGCGCCAGCAGCCAAGGGCAGGGGATCTCTGAAGCTTTCTTT
CASSQGQGISEAFF
>TRBJ2-7|TRBV11-3|NA
TGTGCCAGCAGCGAGGGACCTCTCTCCTACGAGCAGTACTTC
CASSEGPLSYEQYF
>TRBJ2-7|TRBV9|NA
TGTGCCAGCAGCGGGACAGCCAACTCCTACGAGCAGTACTTC
CASSGTANSYEQYF
>TRBJ1-6|TRBV11-2|NA
TGTGCCAGCAGCTTAGATGCCCCGGTCAGTCTGCCCCTCCACTTT
CASSLDAPVSLPLHF
>TRBJ2-7|TRBV2|TRBD1
TGTGCCAGCAGTGAAGTGGCAGGGGGATCCTACGAGCAGTACTTC
CASSEVAGGSYEQYF
>TRBJ2-5|TRBV11-2|NA
TGTGCCAGCAGCTACGACGGACAAGAGACCCAGTACTTC
CASSYDGQETQYF